Given below is one T cell receptor (beta chain) in context. This record comes from a study of cytotoxic CD8 clonotypes in ibrutinib-treated CLL. Measured with immunoSEQ multiplex PCR; TCRdb has only the in-frame clones, and not every one. Of about 300,000 clones listed, about 72% are singletons. V lost 1 base, J lost 7 bases, and 12 bases lay in between. The CDR3 covers 14 residues. Germline CDR1 is SGHNT and CDR2 is YYREEE (reference sequence). The starting material was PBMCs, obtained at disease progression, from a patient treated with ibrutinib. This TCR came from a human donor with chronic lymphocytic leukemia. The genes are TRBV5-4 and TRBJ1-5, with D maybe TRBD1 (5 bases). CDR3 nucleotides: TGTGCCAGCAGCTTGCAGGGAGGAGGGCAGCCCCAGCATTTT. This codes for CASSLQGGGQPQHF.